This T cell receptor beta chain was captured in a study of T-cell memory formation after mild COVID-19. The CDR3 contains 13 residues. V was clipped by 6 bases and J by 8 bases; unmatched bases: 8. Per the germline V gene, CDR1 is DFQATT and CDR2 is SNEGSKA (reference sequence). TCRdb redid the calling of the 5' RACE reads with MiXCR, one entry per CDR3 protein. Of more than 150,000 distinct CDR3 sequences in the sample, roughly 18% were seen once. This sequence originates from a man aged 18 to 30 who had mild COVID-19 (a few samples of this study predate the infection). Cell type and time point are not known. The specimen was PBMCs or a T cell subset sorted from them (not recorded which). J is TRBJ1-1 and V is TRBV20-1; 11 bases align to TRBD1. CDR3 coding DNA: TGCAGTGCGGGCCGGGACAGGGGGACAGAAGCTTTCTTT. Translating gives CSAGRDRGTEAFF.